Below are 20 T cell receptor beta chains sequenced from a single sample in a study of cytomegalovirus exposure and HLA in healthy donors. Primers included in the PCR were 60 Vbeta and 13 Jbeta primers. Generated by immunoSEQ multiplex PCR, the TCRdb table keeps only in-frame clones and is missing some. The sample has some 120,000 clones, 74% seen once. Sequencing used PBMCs. The source is a woman aged 50 to 60 in good health and CMV-seropositive.

V usage is TRBV6-4 and J usage is TRBJ2-3, with D unclear. Germline CDR1 and CDR2: MRHNA and SNTAGT. Trimming shortened V by 3 bases and J by 6 bases, and 10 bases separated the two germline ends. The CDR3 contains 13 residues. The DNA of the CDR3 is TGTGCCAGCAGTGAAGAGGTTCAGGATACGCAGTATTTT. Protein sequence: CASSEEVQDTQYF.

The chain has TRBV19 and TRBJ1-2; maybe TRBD1 (5 bases). The V end was cut by 7 bases, the J end by 0 bases, with 12 bases between. CDR1 and CDR2 (germline): LNHDA, SQIVND (reference sequence). The CDR3 covers 14 residues. The CDR3 sequence is CASTRTRANYGYTF. CDR3 nucleotides: TGTGCCAGTACGCGGACACGTGCTAACTATGGCTACACCTTC.

V usage is TRBV5-1 and J usage is TRBJ2-5; D is perhaps TRBD1 (5 bases). This CDR3 has 15 residues. The germline V gene has CDR1 SGHRS and CDR2 YFSETQ. Deletions cut 1 base from V and 1 base from J, with 11 bases between. The DNA for the CDR3 is TGCGCCAGCAGCTTGTCCCTGGGGCGCCAAGAGACCCAGTACTTC. Amino acid sequence: CASSLSLGRQETQYF.

This chain joins TRBV6-5 and TRBJ2-2; D might be TRBD1 (6 bases). The CDR3 is 14 amino acids. Germline CDR1 is MNHEY and CDR2 is SVGAGI. V was clipped by 8 bases and J by 5 bases, with 15 bases between them. The DNA of the CDR3 is TGTGCCAGCCGACAGGTTGGGTTGACCGGGGAGCTGTTTTTT. Protein sequence: CASRQVGLTGELFF.

This sequence joins TRBV2 and TRBJ1-6; 7 bases align to TRBD1. Per germline, CDR1 SNHLY and CDR2 FYNNEI. V shed 2 bases and J 7 bases; nucleotides not matched to a gene: 2. This CDR3 is built from 14 residues. The CDR3 spells CASSENRGNSPLHF. The CDR3 DNA follows: TGTGCCAGCAGTGAAAACAGGGGAAATTCACCCCTCCACTTT.

V usage is TRBV11-3 and J usage is TRBJ2-3; possible D gene TRBD1, 6 bases. Germline CDR1 is SGHNT and CDR2 is YENEEA. V was cut by 0 bases and J by 3 bases, with 13 bases left in between. The length of the CDR3 is 16 residues. Here the CDR3 DNA reads TGTGCCAGCAGCTTAGATGCCAGTAGGGGGACAGATACGCAGTATTTT. It is translated as CASSLDASRGTDTQYF.

The rearrangement links TRBV11-3 to TRBJ2-7; the D gene is possibly TRBD2 (6 bases). With 6 bases removed from V and 3 bases from J, the gap between germline ends came to 18 bases. CDR1 is SGHNT and CDR2 is YENEEA in the germline V gene. The CDR3 contains 15 residues. The CDR3 DNA follows: TGTGCCAGCAGTCAATCACTCGGGAGCGACTACGAGCAGTACTTC. Translation gives CASSQSLGSDYEQYF.

V is TRBV25-1 and J is TRBJ2-1; possible D gene TRBD2, 5 bases. Germline loops: CDR1 MGHDK, CDR2 SYGVNS. This CDR3 spans 11 amino acids. V was cut by 7 bases and J by 6 bases, with 7 bases left in between. In DNA, the CDR3 is TGTGCCAGCACCCGGGGCAATGAGCAGTTCTTC. This codes for CASTRGNEQFF.

The V gene is TRBV4-3, the J gene TRBJ1-5; D not certain. The CDR3 is made up of 15 amino acids. Germline V gives CDR1 LGHNA, CDR2 YSLEER. Trimming took off 1 base at V and 0 bases at J, with 7 bases between the two ends. The DNA of the CDR3 is TGCGCCAGCAGCCAAGGTGCGGATAGCAATCAGCCCCAGCATTTT. Translation: CASSQGADSNQPQHF.

The gene calls are TRBV2 and TRBJ1-1; D ambiguous. Trimming removed 3 bases at V and 4 bases at J, with 15 bases between. The CDR3 consists of 15 residues. Germline CDR1 is SNHLY and CDR2 is FYNNEI. Here the CDR3 DNA reads TGTGCCAGCAGTGAGCGGGTAGTCCGTGGCACTGAAGCTTTCTTT. Amino acid sequence: CASSERVVRGTEAFF.

This chain connects TRBV4-2 to TRBJ2-6; a possible D gene is TRBD2 (6 bases). Trimming pared 1 base from V and 4 bases from J, leaving 8 bases between. Germline V CDR1 and CDR2: LGHNA, YNFKEQ. The CDR3 runs to 15 residues. The CDR3 sequence: CASSQGLGGANVLTF. For the CDR3, the DNA is TGTGCCAGCAGCCAAGGACTAGGCGGGGCCAACGTCCTGACTTTC.

The genes are TRBV27 and TRBJ2-5; 7 nucleotides line up with TRBD2. The ends lost 3 bases at V and 0 bases at J; junction bases unmatched: 4. In germline, CDR1 is MNHEY, CDR2 SMNVEV (reference sequence). The CDR3 runs to 15 residues. CDR3 sequence reads: CASSFQRGYQETQYF. In DNA, the CDR3 is TGTGCCAGCAGTTTTCAGCGGGGATACCAAGAGACCCAGTACTTC.

This clone occurred a few times. V gene TRBV27 combines with J gene TRBJ2-7; D is perhaps TRBD1 (6 bases). Looked up from germline, CDR1 is MNHEY and CDR2 is SMNVEV (reference sequence). CDR3 length: 14 amino acids. V was cut by 3 bases and J by 2 bases, with 11 bases left in between. This CDR3 is CASSFLRGTYEQYF. CDR3 nucleotides: TGTGCCAGCAGTTTCCTCAGGGGTACCTACGAGCAGTACTTC.

The V and J genes are TRBV7-9 and TRBJ1-5; 11 positions agree with TRBD1. The CDR3 extends over 14 amino acids. In germline, CDR1 is SEHNR, CDR2 FQNEAQ (reference sequence). V was clipped by 5 bases and J by 9 bases; unmatched bases: 6. The CDR3 is CASSPRDRGAPQHF. CDR3 DNA sequence: TGTGCCAGCAGCCCCCGGGACAGGGGGGCGCCCCAGCATTTT. Variable domain in full (rest from reference TRBV7-9 and TRBJ1-5): DTGVSQNPRHKITKRGQNVTFRCDPISEHNRLYWYRQTLGQGPEFLTYFQNEAQLEKSRLLSDRFSAERPKGSFSTLEIQRTEQGDSAMYLCASSPRDRGAPQHFGDGTRLSIL.

This clone showed up just a few times. This sequence joins TRBV6-1 and TRBJ1-5; D ambiguous. V was shortened by 8 bases and J by 1 base, with 12 bases between the two germline ends. Germline V lookup: CDR1 MNHNS, CDR2 SASEGT. CDR3 size: 14 residues. The CDR3 DNA sequence: TGTGCCAGCTGGGAGGGAGGGAGCAATCAGCCCCAGCATTTT. Translated, it gives CASWEGGSNQPQHF.

This chain joins TRBV6-4 and TRBJ2-6; D is possibly TRBD1 (6 bases). CDR1 is MRHNA, CDR2 SNTAGT, per germline. This CDR3 is 16 amino acids long. Deletions cut 0 bases from V and 1 base from J, with 7 bases between. CDR3 sequence (DNA): TGTGCCAGCAGTGACTCGACAGGATCTGGGGCCAACGTCCTGACTTTC. Its translation is CASSDSTGSGANVLTF.

The chain recombines TRBV5-1 with TRBJ1-3; 7 bases are shared with TRBD1. The trim removed 5 bases at V and 0 bases at J, leaving 11 bases unmatched. The length of the CDR3 is 17 residues. Germline V gene data show CDR1 as SGHRS and CDR2 as YFSETQ. The chain's CDR3 is CASSPTTGTNSGNTIYF. The CDR3 nucleotides read TGCGCCAGCAGTCCAACGACAGGGACGAACTCTGGAAACACCATATATTTT.

The sample holds one count of this clone. The rearrangement joins TRBV5-6 to TRBJ2-7, with 8 bases identical to TRBD1. Germline loops: CDR1 SGHDT, CDR2 YYEEEE. Trimming at V came to 4 bases and at J to 3 bases, leaving 6 bases not matched to a gene. The CDR3 covers 14 residues. The CDR3 DNA reads as TGTGCCAGCAGCCTTGGACAGGGTGACTACGAGCAGTACTTC. This encodes CASSLGQGDYEQYF. Looking up the rest from reference TRBV5-6 and TRBJ2-7 gives the full variable domain: DAGVTQSPTHLIKTRGQQVTLRCSPKSGHDTVSWYQQALGQGPQFIFQYYEEEERQRGNFPDRFSGHQFPNYSSELNVNALLLGDSALYLCASSLGQGDYEQYFGPGTRLTVT.

V usage is TRBV7-2 and J usage is TRBJ2-1, with D possibly being TRBD1 (6 bases). Between the trimmed V and J ends, which lost 3 bases and 8 bases, there was a span of 11 bases. Germline V lookup: CDR1 SGHTA, CDR2 FQGNSA. The CDR3 covers 13 residues. CDR3 DNA: TGTGCCAGCAGCTTTATGGGGGCTGATGAGCAGTTCTTC. This sequence encodes CASSFMGADEQFF.

This rearrangement joins TRBV6-5 to TRBJ1-3; possibly TRBD1 for D (6 bases). The germline gives CDR1 MNHEY, CDR2 SVGAGI. V lost 7 bases, J lost 5 bases, and 12 bases lay in between. The CDR3 has 13 amino acids. CDR3 DNA: TGTGCCAGCACCACGGGGGGCCGAAACACCATATATTTT. Translation gives CASTTGGRNTIYF.